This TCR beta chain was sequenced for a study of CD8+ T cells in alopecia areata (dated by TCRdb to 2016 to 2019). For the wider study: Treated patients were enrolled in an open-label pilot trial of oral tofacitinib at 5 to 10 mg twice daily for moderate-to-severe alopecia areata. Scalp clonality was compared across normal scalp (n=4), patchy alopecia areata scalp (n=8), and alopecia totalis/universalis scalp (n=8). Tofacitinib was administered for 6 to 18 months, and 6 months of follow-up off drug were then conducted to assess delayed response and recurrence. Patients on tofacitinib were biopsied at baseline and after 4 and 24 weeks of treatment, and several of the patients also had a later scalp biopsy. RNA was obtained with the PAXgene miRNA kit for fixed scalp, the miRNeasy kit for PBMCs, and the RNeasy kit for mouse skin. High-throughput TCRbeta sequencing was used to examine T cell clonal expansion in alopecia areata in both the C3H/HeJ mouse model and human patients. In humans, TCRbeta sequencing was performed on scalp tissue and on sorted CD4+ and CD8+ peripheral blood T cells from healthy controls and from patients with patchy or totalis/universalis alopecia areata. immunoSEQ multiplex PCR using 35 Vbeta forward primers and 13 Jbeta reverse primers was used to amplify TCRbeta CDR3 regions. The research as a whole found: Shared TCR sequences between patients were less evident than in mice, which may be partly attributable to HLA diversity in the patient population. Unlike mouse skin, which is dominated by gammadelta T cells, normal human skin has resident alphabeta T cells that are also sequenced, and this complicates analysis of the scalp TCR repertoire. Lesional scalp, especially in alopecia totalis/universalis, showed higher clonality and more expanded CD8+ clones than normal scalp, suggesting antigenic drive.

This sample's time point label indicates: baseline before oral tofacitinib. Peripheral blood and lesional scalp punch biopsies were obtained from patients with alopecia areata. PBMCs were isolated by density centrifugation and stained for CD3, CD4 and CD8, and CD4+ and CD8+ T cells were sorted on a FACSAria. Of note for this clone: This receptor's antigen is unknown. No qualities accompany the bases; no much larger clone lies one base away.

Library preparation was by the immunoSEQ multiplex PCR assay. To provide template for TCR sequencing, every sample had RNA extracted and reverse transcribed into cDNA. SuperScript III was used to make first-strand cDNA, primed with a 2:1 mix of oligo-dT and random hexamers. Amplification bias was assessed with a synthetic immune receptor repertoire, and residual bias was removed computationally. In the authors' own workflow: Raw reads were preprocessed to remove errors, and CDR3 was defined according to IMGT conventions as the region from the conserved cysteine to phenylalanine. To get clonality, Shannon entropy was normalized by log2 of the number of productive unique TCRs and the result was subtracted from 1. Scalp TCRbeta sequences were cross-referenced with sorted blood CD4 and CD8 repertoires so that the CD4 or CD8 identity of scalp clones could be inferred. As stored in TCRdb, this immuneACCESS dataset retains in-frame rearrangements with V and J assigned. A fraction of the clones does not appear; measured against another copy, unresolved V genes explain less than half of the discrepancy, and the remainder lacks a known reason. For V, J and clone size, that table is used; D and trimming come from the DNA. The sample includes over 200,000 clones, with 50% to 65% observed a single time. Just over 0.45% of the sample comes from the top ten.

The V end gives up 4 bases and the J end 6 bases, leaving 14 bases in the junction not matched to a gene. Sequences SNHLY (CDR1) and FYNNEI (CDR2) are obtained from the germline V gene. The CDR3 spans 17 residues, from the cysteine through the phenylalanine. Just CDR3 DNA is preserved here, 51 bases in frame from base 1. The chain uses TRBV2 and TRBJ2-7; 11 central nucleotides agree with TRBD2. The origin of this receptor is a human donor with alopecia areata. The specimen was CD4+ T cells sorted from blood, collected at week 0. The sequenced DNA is TGTGCCAGCAGTGGGACTAGCGGGCTGGGGCCCGTGAGCGAGCAGTACTTC. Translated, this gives CASSGTSGLGPVSEQYF.